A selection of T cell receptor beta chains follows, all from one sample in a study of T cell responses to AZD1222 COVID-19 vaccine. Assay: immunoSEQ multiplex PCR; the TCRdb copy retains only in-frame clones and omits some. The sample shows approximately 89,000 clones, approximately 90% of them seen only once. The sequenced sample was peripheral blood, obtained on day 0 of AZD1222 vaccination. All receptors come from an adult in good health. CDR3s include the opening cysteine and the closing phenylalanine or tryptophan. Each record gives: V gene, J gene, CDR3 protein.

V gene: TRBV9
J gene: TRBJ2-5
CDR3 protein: CASSVESGQGQETQYF

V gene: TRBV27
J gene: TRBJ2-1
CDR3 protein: CASSFHPGQGGEQFF

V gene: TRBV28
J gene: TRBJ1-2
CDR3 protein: CASSSSGGSYGYTF

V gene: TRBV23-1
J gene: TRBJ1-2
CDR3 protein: CASSHRQGRRVEGYTF

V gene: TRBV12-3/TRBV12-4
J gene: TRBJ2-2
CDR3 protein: CASSTLGWGKLFF

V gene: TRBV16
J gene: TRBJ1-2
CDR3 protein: CASSFDRPSGYTF

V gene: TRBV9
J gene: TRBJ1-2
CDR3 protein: CASSPRESYGYTF

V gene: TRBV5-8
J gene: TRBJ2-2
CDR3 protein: CASSSGTAYTGELFF

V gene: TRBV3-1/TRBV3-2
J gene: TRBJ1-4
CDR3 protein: CASSQETTGSGGLFF

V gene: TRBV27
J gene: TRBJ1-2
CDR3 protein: CASSWGGGGAYGYTF

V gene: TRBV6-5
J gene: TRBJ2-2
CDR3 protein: CASRATGTNTGELFF

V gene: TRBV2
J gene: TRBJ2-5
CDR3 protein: CASSDRRDSQQETQYF

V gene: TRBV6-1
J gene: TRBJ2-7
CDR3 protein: CASSRGQGAHEQYF

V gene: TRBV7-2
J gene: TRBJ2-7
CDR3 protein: CASSLAGVRTYEQYF

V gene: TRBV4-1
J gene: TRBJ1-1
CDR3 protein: CASSPAGLTEAFF

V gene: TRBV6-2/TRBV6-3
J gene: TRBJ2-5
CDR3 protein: CASSKERGKKTQYF

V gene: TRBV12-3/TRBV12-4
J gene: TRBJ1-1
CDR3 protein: CASSLIQGGEAFF

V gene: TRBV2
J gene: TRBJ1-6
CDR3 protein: CASSATGTGVSYNSPLHF

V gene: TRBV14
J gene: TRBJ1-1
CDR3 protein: CASSHPHRTGEAVTEAFF

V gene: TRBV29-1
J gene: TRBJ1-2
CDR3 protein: CSVWAGNYGYTF

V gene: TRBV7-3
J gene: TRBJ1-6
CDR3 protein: CASSLNRIGGGSPLHF

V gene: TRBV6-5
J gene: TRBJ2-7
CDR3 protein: CASSYGQLDEQYF